Following are 15 T cell receptor beta chains from one sample sequenced in a study of response to subunit inactivated influenza vaccine. TCRdb reprocessed the RT-PCR reads via MiXCR and lists one record per CDR3 protein. The sample carries 500,000 or so distinct CDR3 sequences, about 15% recorded once. The sample consisted of CD4+ T cells sorted from PBMCs, taken roughly 24 months after vaccination. These receptors were taken from a man in his fifties or sixties who received an inactivated influenza vaccine.

The chain has TRBV7-9 and TRBJ2-1, with D tentatively TRBD2 (6 bases). The CDR3 is 11 residues long. Germline values: CDR1 SEHNR, CDR2 FQNEAQ (reference sequence). V was trimmed by 8 bases and J by 8 bases, leaving 10 bases between them. Written as DNA, the CDR3 is TGTGCCAGCCGGGACTCCCATGAGCAGTTCTTC. It specifies CASRDSHEQFF. Using reference TRBV7-9 and TRBJ2-1 for the parts outside the CDR3, the full variable domain is DTGVSQNPRHKITKRGQNVTFRCDPISEHNRLYWYRQTLGQGPEFLTYFQNEAQLEKSRLLSDRFSAERPKGSFSTLEIQRTEQGDSAMYLCASRDSHEQFFGPGTRLTVL.

This clonotype was detected once. The chain is built from TRBV15 and TRBJ1-6; D uncertain. Germline V gene lookup returns CDR1 LNHNV and CDR2 YYDKDF (reference sequence). Trimming stripped 5 bases from V and 4 bases from J, with 6 bases between. The CDR3 contains 13 residues. The CDR3 loop reads CATSEGYNSPLHF. In nucleotides, the CDR3 is TGTGCCACCAGCGAGGGTTATAATTCACCCCTCCACTTT. The whole variable domain, filled in from reference TRBV15 and TRBJ1-6, reads DAMVIQNPRYQVTQFGKPVTLSCSQTLNHNVMYWYQQKSSQAPKLLFHYYDKDFNNEADTPDNFQSRRPNTSFCFLDIRSPGLGDTAMYLCATSEGYNSPLHFGNGTRLTVT.

The chain carries TRBV14 and TRBJ2-1; 14 positions match TRBD2. The germline V gene encodes CDR1 SGHDN and CDR2 FVKESK. This CDR3 is built from 16 residues. The trim removed 2 bases at V and 8 bases at J, leaving 5 bases unmatched. The CDR3 bases are TGTGCCAGCAGCCAAATCGGACTAGCGGGGGGATATGAGCAGTTCTTC. Translated: CASSQIGLAGGYEQFF.

This clonotype occurred a few times. V is TRBV10-3 and J is TRBJ1-3; the match to TRBD1 covers 7 bases. V lost 11 bases and J lost 1; bases outside the gene matches: 14. The germline V gene has CDR1 ENHRY and CDR2 SYGVKD. CDR3 size: 16 residues. This chain's CDR3 is CAVGDSQIISGNTIYF. In DNA form, the CDR3 reads TGTGCCGTCGGGGACAGCCAAATTATTTCTGGAAACACCATATATTTT.

The gene calls are TRBV10-2 and TRBJ2-5; a possible D gene is TRBD1 (5 bases). The CDR3 is made up of 12 amino acids. V lost 5 bases, J lost 4 bases, and 8 bases lay in between. Germline V gives CDR1 WSHSY, CDR2 SAAADI. The CDR3 here is CASSQQGETQYF. CDR3 in DNA: TGCGCCAGCAGTCAGCAGGGAGAGACCCAGTACTTC.

J is TRBJ2-3 and V is TRBV2, with 7 bases matching TRBD2. The CDR3 length is 16 residues. The V segment lost 6 bases and the J segment 6 bases; nucleotides outside the gene matches: 15. Germline lookup yields CDR1 SNHLY and CDR2 FYNNEI. CDR3 amino acids: CASSPFSSGPPDTQYF. Written as DNA, the CDR3 is TGTGCCAGCAGCCCCTTTTCTAGCGGACCCCCGGATACGCAGTATTTT.

In this sample, this clonotype turned up a few times. The chain carries TRBV4-2 and TRBJ2-3; TRBD2 aligns across 11 bases. J was trimmed by 3 bases and V by 1 base; bases with no gene match: 3. This CDR3 region has 16 residues. Per germline, CDR1 LGHNA and CDR2 YNFKEQ. CDR3 in amino acids: CASSQVASGGTDTQYF. The CDR3 coding sequence is TGTGCCAGCAGCCAAGTTGCTAGCGGGGGGACAGATACGCAGTATTTT.

The genes are TRBV28 and TRBJ1-5; D possibly corresponds to TRBD1 (6 bases). Trimming stripped 1 base from V and 5 bases from J, with 21 bases between. CDR1 MDHEN and CDR2 SYDVKM come from the germline V gene. CDR3 length: 18 amino acids. In DNA form, the CDR3 reads TGTGCCAGCAGTTTATTGGGGGGCGCGTCTCAGTGGTATCAGCCCCAGCATTTT. Its protein product is CASSLLGGASQWYQPQHF.

This clonotype was counted between two and nine times. The genes are TRBV5-1 and TRBJ2-2; 7 bases match TRBD2. The CDR3 totals 14 residues. V shed 7 bases, J shed 2 bases, and the junction held 5 bases outside the gene matches. The germline V gene has CDR1 SGHRS and CDR2 YFSETQ. CDR3 region: CASASGDNTGELFF. In DNA, the CDR3 is TGCGCCAGCGCCAGCGGGGACAACACCGGGGAGCTGTTTTTT.

The genes are TRBV12-3 or TRBV12-4 and TRBJ2-1; 9 bases line up with TRBD2. The V and J ends lost 5 bases and 4 bases, in that order; junction bases with no gene match: 12. The CDR3 runs to 17 residues. The CDR3 DNA follows: TGTGCCAGCAGTCCCCCGAAGGCTAGCGGGAATTACAATGAGCAGTTCTTC. Protein product: CASSPPKASGNYNEQFF.

This clonotype was detected only a few times. J is TRBJ2-7 and V is TRBV6-1; 9 bases line up with TRBD1. The CDR3 extends over 15 amino acids. V gave up 8 bases and J gave up 7 bases; unmatched junction bases: 15. CDR1 is MNHNS and CDR2 is SASEGT in the germline V gene. CDR3 protein: CASQYLGQGTGEQYF. The CDR3 DNA reads as TGTGCCAGCCAATATTTGGGACAGGGTACAGGGGAGCAGTACTTC.

Only a few counts were recorded for this clonotype. The chain joins TRBV3-1 to TRBJ2-1, with D possibly matching TRBD1 (6 bases). V lost 4 bases, J lost 7 bases, and 14 bases lay in between. The CDR3 is 14 amino acids. Germline loops: CDR1 LGHDT, CDR2 YNNKEL (reference sequence). The DNA for the CDR3 is TGTGCCAGCAGCCTCGGACAGCAAAAGAATGAGCAGTTCTTC. Translating gives CASSLGQQKNEQFF.

V and J are TRBV4-2 and TRBJ2-5; D is possibly TRBD1 (7 bases). The CDR3 extends over 16 amino acids. Trimming left V 2 bases short and J 5 bases short, with 18 bases between. Germline-derived CDR1 and CDR2 are LGHNA and YNFKEQ. For the CDR3, the DNA is TGTGCCAGCAGCCAAAGAGACCGGGACAGCGGGGAGACCCAGTACTTC. It translates to CASSQRDRDSGETQYF.

The chain employs TRBV20-1 and TRBJ2-2; the match to TRBD1 covers 9 bases. The CDR3 has 13 residues. Germline values: CDR1 DFQATT, CDR2 SNEGSKA (reference sequence). The ends lost 6 bases at V and 4 bases at J; junction bases unmatched: 3. CDR3 region: CSATGGFTGELFF. The CDR3 nucleotides read TGCAGTGCCACAGGGGGCTTCACCGGGGAGCTGTTTTTT.

This clonotype was seen ten or more times. The V gene is TRBV11-2, the J gene TRBJ2-7; the D call may be TRBD1 or TRBD2 (5 bases each). The CDR3 runs to 16 residues. Looked up from germline, CDR1 is SGHAT and CDR2 is FQNNGV. The V end was cut by 5 bases, the J end by 0 bases, with 17 bases between. CDR3 amino acids: CASSHRQLGGSYEQYF. CDR3 DNA: TGTGCCAGCAGCCATCGACAGCTCGGAGGCTCCTACGAGCAGTACTTC. Looking up the rest from reference TRBV11-2 and TRBJ2-7 gives the full variable domain: EAGVAQSPRYKIIEKRQSVAFWCNPISGHATLYWYQQILGQGPKLLIQFQNNGVVDDSQLPKDRFSAERLKGVDSTLKIQPAKLEDSAVYLCASSHRQLGGSYEQYFGPGTRLTVT.